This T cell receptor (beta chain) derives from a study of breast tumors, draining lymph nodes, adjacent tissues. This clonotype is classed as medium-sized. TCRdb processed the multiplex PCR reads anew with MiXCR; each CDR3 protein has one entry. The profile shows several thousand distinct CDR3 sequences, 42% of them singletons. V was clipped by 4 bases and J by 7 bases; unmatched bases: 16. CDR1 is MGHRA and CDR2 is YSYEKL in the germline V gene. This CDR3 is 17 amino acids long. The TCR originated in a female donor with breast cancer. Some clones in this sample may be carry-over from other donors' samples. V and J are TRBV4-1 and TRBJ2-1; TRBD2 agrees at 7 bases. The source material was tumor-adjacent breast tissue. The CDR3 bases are TGCGCCAGCAGCCCCGGACTAGATAAAGGGCGTTGGAATGAGCAGTTCTTC. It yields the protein CASSPGLDKGRWNEQFF.